One sample yielded the 22 T cell receptor beta chains listed below, sequenced in a study of blood T cell repertoires in COVID-19. TCRdb keeps only in-frame clones here, not all; method: immunoSEQ multiplex PCR. The sample consists of 650,000 to 800,000 clones, about 87% of them appearing once. Material for sequencing was peripheral blood. The receptors stem from a young woman with acute or convalescent COVID-19.

The chain joins TRBV7-2 to TRBJ2-7; D is perhaps TRBD2 (6 bases). The V end lost 2 bases, the J end lost 3 bases, and 11 bases lay between the germline ends. Germline loops: CDR1 SGHTA, CDR2 FQGNSA. This CDR3 region has 14 residues. The CDR3 coding sequence is TGTGCCAGCAGCTTAATTGTCGGGGGCTACGAGCAGTACTTC. Its translation is CASSLIVGGYEQYF.

This chain uses TRBV18 with TRBJ1-1, with a weak D call TRBD1 (6 bases). Per germline, CDR1 KGHSH and CDR2 LQKENI. V lost 3 bases to trimming and J lost 0 bases, with 11 bases between them. CDR3 length: 15 residues. The CDR3 sequence is CASSPPAGVNTEAFF. The CDR3 region has the DNA TGTGCCAGCTCACCGCCCGCAGGGGTGAACACTGAAGCTTTCTTT.

The chain combines TRBV7-6 with TRBJ2-3, with D uncertain. Trimming shortened V by 2 bases and J by 3 bases, and 12 bases separated the two germline ends. Per the germline V gene, CDR1 is SGHVS and CDR2 is FNYEAQ. The CDR3 totals 15 residues. This CDR3 is CASSLSEQPTDTQYF. Here the CDR3 DNA reads TGTGCCAGCAGCTTAAGTGAACAGCCAACAGATACGCAGTATTTT.

V gene TRBV14 combines with J gene TRBJ1-1; D is undetermined. V was trimmed by 4 bases and J by 5 bases, leaving 14 bases between them. Germline V gene lookup returns CDR1 SGHDN and CDR2 FVKESK. The CDR3 is 14 amino acids. The CDR3 DNA sequence: TGTGCCAGCAGCCGAGAGGAGGGAAGGACTGAAGCTTTCTTT. Translation gives CASSREEGRTEAFF. The variable domain in full, completed from reference TRBV14 and TRBJ1-1, reads EAGVTQFPSHSVIEKGQTVTLRCDPISGHDNLYWYRRVMGKEIKFLLHFVKESKQDESGMPNNRFLAERTGGTYSTLKVQPAELEDSGVYFCASSREEGRTEAFFGQGTRLTVV.

The gene calls are TRBV2 and TRBJ2-7; 10 nucleotides agree with TRBD2. CDR3 length: 15 residues. Germline V gene lookup returns CDR1 SNHLY and CDR2 FYNNEI. Unmatched junction bases numbered 6, after V lost 3 bases and J lost 4 bases. Here the CDR3 reads CASSDMPSGGYEQYF. The CDR3 nucleotides are TGTGCCAGCAGTGATATGCCTAGCGGGGGTTACGAGCAGTACTTC.

The chain employs TRBV3-1 (or the pseudogene TRBV3-2) and TRBJ1-2; D is possibly TRBD1 (6 bases). The germline gives CDR1 LGHDT, CDR2 YNNKEL (reference sequence). V gave up 2 bases and J gave up 3 bases, with 16 bases separating them. The CDR3 spans 16 residues. Here the CDR3 DNA reads TGTGCCAGCAGCCAACGAGGGGGAAGAGTCGACTATGGCTACACCTTC. It encodes CASSQRGGRVDYGYTF.

Comment on this clone: One end of the junction varies from germline; a read error may be responsible. The chain is built from TRBV6-5 and TRBJ1-2; a weak D match, TRBD1 (6 bases). This CDR3 has 12 amino acids. CDR1 and CDR2 from the germline V gene are MNHEY and SVGAGI. The CDR3 region has the DNA TGTGCCAGCAGTTACAGGGGGGGCCTTCTGGCCTTC. Its translation is CASSYRGGLLAF.

CDR3 nucleotides: TGTGCCTGGAGTAGGGCCGGGACTGGTGGAAACACCATATATTTT. It encodes CAWSRAGTGGNTIYF. The chain uses TRBV30 and TRBJ1-3; TRBD1 might be the D (5 bases). The CDR3 is 15 amino acids. Germline values: CDR1 GTSNPN, CDR2 SVGIG (reference sequence). With 2 bases removed from V and 3 bases from J, the gap between germline ends came to 14 bases.

This clone was picked up a small number of times. The chain employs TRBV7-2 and TRBJ2-3; 7 bases map to TRBD2. The V and J ends lost 5 bases and 3 bases, in that order; junction bases with no gene match: 8. The CDR3 runs to 15 residues. CDR1 is SGHTA and CDR2 is FQGNSA in the germline V gene. The CDR3 DNA reads as TGTGCCAGCAGCCCGCTCGGGGGAGGGACAGATACGCAGTATTTT. This sequence encodes CASSPLGGGTDTQYF.

This chain connects TRBV12-3 or TRBV12-4 to TRBJ1-1, with 8 nucleotides matching TRBD1. Trimming took 7 bases from V and 6 from J; bases not matched to a gene: 7. This CDR3 spans 13 amino acids. The CDR3 loop is CASTIKTGAEAFF. CDR3 in DNA: TGTGCCAGCACCATAAAGACAGGGGCTGAAGCTTTCTTT.

This clone was observed a handful of times. This chain joins TRBV6-5 and TRBJ1-1, with 8 nucleotides matching TRBD1. The CDR3 runs to 14 residues. The trim removed 6 bases at V and 4 bases at J, leaving 7 bases unmatched. Germline V gives CDR1 MNHEY, CDR2 SVGAGI. The CDR3 reads CASRETGVVTEAFF. The CDR3 DNA follows: TGTGCCAGCAGAGAGACAGGGGTTGTCACTGAAGCTTTCTTT.

The rearrangement uses TRBV19 and TRBJ2-1; tentative D call: TRBD2 (7 bases). CDR3 length: 11 residues. CDR1 and CDR2 (germline): LNHDA, SQIVND (reference sequence). V lost 7 bases and J 9 bases, leaving 10 bases between the germline ends. CDR3 DNA sequence: TGTGCCAGTAAGGGGGGGAGTGAGCAGTTCTTC. This translates into CASKGGSEQFF.

J is TRBJ2-7 and V is TRBV28; 9 bases line up with TRBD2. Germline V gene lookup returns CDR1 MDHEN and CDR2 SYDVKM. Trimming took 7 bases from V and 4 from J; bases not matched to a gene: 11. The CDR3 runs to 15 residues. The CDR3 DNA reads as TGTGCCAGCACCATTCCGGCGGGGGGGCGGTACGAGCAGTACTTC. The encoded protein is CASTIPAGGRYEQYF.

V and J are TRBV27 and TRBJ2-7; tentative D call: TRBD1 (6 bases). CDR1 is MNHEY and CDR2 is SMNVEV in the germline V gene (reference sequence). V lost 5 bases and J 2 bases, leaving 22 bases between the germline ends. The CDR3 covers 17 residues. CDR3 coding DNA: TGTGCCAGCAGTCCAAGACAGGTCTCAGGCCACCCCTACGAGCAGTACTTC. Residues: CASSPRQVSGHPYEQYF.

The genes are TRBV7-2 and TRBJ2-3; D is unclear. Germline CDR1 reads SGHTA; CDR2 reads FQGNSA. Deletions cut 1 base from V and 0 bases from J, with 11 bases between. This CDR3 region has 16 residues. CDR3 amino acids: CASSLDGSTSTDTQYF. In DNA form, the CDR3 reads TGTGCCAGCAGCTTAGACGGGTCGACTAGCACAGATACGCAGTATTTT.

The V gene is TRBV27, the J gene TRBJ2-3; the D is unclear. Germline V lookup: CDR1 MNHEY, CDR2 SMNVEV (reference sequence). This CDR3 has 12 amino acids. The V gene lost 4 bases and the J gene lost 5 bases, with 7 bases spanning the gap. The CDR3 DNA reads TGTGCCAGCAGTTCTGTGTTAGATACGCAGTATTTT. Amino acids: CASSSVLDTQYF.

V is TRBV30 and J is TRBJ1-5, with D maybe TRBD1 (5 bases). The V and J ends lost 0 bases and 3 bases respectively, with 15 bases between them. The CDR3 is made up of 16 amino acids. CDR1 GTSNPN and CDR2 SVGIG come from the germline V gene (reference sequence). The CDR3 region has the DNA TGTGCCTGGAGTGTAGGAAGGCAGGGCATCAATCAGCCCCAGCATTTT. It yields the protein CAWSVGRQGINQPQHF.

The chain has TRBV4-1 and TRBJ1-1, with D perhaps matching TRBD1 (6 bases). The V gene lost 6 bases and the J gene lost 9 bases, with 17 bases spanning the gap. The germline gives CDR1 MGHRA, CDR2 YSYEKL. This CDR3 is built from 13 residues. The CDR3, as DNA: TGCGCCAGCAGGGACATAGGGGGTCAGCAAGCTTTCTTT. Protein: CASRDIGGQQAFF.

Comments on this clone: Its ends do not fully match the called genes, so a read error is possible. V gene TRBV6-6 combines with J gene TRBJ1-1; a weak D match, TRBD1 (6 bases). The CDR3 totals 12 residues. Germline V lookup: CDR1 MNHNY, CDR2 SVGAGI (reference sequence). CDR3 loop: CASSYSPRQGSF. In DNA, the CDR3 is TGTGCCAGCAGTTACTCCCCGAGGCAGGGGTCTTTT.

The rearrangement uses TRBV2 and TRBJ1-2, with 7 nucleotides matching TRBD1. Germline V gene data show CDR1 as SNHLY and CDR2 as FYNNEI. The trim removed 8 bases at V and 4 bases at J, leaving 10 bases unmatched. The CDR3 runs 14 residues. CDR3 sequence (DNA): TGTGCCAGCTCCGGGACAGATTATTTCTATGGCTACACCTTC. Translating it yields CASSGTDYFYGYTF.

The chain carries TRBV6-5 and TRBJ1-4; maybe TRBD1 (6 bases). The CDR3 is made up of 14 amino acids. Germline V lookup: CDR1 MNHEY, CDR2 SVGAGI. The V end lost 6 bases, the J end lost 5 bases, and 13 bases lay between the germline ends. CDR3 DNA sequence: TGTGCCAGCAGCGCAGGGGCGCTAAATGAAAAACTGTTTTTT. Its protein is CASSAGALNEKLFF.

The rearrangement joins TRBV7-9 to TRBJ1-1; D not resolved. The V and J ends lost 3 bases and 1 base respectively, with 15 bases between them. The CDR3 has 16 amino acids. Germline loops: CDR1 SEHNR, CDR2 FQNEAQ (reference sequence). The CDR3 protein is CASSFYWLHQNTEAFF. DNA for the CDR3: TGTGCCAGCAGCTTCTACTGGTTGCACCAGAACACTGAAGCTTTCTTT. The variable domain in full, with the rest retrieved from reference TRBV7-9 and TRBJ1-1, is DTGVSQNPRHKITKRGQNVTFRCDPISEHNRLYWYRQTLGQGPEFLTYFQNEAQLEKSRLLSDRFSAERPKGSFSTLEIQRTEQGDSAMYLCASSFYWLHQNTEAFFGQGTRLTVV.